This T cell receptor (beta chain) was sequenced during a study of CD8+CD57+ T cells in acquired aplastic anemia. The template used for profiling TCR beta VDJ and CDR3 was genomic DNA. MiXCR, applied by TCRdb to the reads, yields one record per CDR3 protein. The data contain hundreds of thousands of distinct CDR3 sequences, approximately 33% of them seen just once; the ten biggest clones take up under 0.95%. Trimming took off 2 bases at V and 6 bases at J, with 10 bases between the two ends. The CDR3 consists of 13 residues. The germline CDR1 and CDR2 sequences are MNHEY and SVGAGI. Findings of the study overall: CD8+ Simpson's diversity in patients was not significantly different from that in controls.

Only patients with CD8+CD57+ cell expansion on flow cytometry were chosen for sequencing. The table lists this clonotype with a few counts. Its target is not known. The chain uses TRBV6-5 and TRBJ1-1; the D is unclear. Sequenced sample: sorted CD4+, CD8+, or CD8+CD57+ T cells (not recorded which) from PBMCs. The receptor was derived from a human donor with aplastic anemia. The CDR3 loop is CASSYRMNPEAFF. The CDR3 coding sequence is TGTGCCAGCAGTTACAGGATGAATCCTGAAGCTTTCTTT.